This passage covers 17 T cell receptor beta chains from one sample sequenced in a study of blood T cell repertoires in COVID-19. Some clones are missing from TCRdb's copy, which holds only in-frame ones; the method was immunoSEQ multiplex PCR. The sample has roughly 50,000 clones; 81% are singletons. Sequencing was carried out using peripheral blood. The receptors were sampled from a woman aged 55-75 years with acute or convalescent COVID-19.

CDR3 loop: CASKMDRVGNTEAFF. The DNA for the CDR3 is TGTGCCAGCAAGATGGACAGGGTAGGGAACACTGAAGCTTTCTTT. This chain joins TRBV28 and TRBJ1-1; TRBD1 aligns across 8 bases. V lost 7 bases to trimming and J lost 1 base; unmatched junction nucleotides: 8. In germline, CDR1 is MDHEN, CDR2 SYDVKM. The CDR3 spans 15 residues.

The chain has TRBV2 and TRBJ2-1; unclear D gene. Trimming pared 7 bases from V and 8 bases from J, leaving 18 bases between. The CDR3 is 14 residues long. Germline CDR1 SNHLY, CDR2 FYNNEI. CDR3 in amino acids: CASNRDSWVDEQFF. The CDR3 nucleotides read TGTGCCAGCAACCGAGACTCGTGGGTCGATGAGCAGTTCTTC.

This rearrangement joins TRBV4-2 to TRBJ1-6, with a tentative D call TRBD1 (6 bases). The CDR3 is made up of 18 amino acids. Per the germline V gene, CDR1 is LGHNA and CDR2 is YNFKEQ. Trimming took 2 bases from V and 0 from J, leaving 14 bases between them. Here the CDR3 DNA reads TGTGCCAGCAGCCAACTCAAGAGGGGGAGCTCCTATAATTCACCCCTCCACTTT. It codes for CASSQLKRGSSYNSPLHF.

This clone was recorded a few times. This rearrangement joins TRBV3-1 (or the pseudogene TRBV3-2) to TRBJ2-1; 10 bases are shared with TRBD1. The V gene's germline CDR1 is LGHDT and CDR2 YNNKEL (reference sequence). CDR3 size: 20 residues. Trimming took 2 bases from V and 6 from J; bases not matched to a gene: 19. The CDR3 coding sequence is TGTGCCAGCAGCCAAAAACCCTTAAACTTCCCGGGACAGGGGCGCAATGAGCAGTTCTTC. Its protein is CASSQKPLNFPGQGRNEQFF.

V usage is TRBV6-6 and J usage is TRBJ1-6, with TRBD1 identical over 7 bases. With V trimmed by 7 bases and J by 5 bases, 5 bases remained unmatched. This CDR3 contains 14 residues. Germline lookup yields CDR1 MNHNY and CDR2 SVGAGI (reference sequence). The CDR3 here is CASTMTGNNSPLHF. As DNA, the CDR3 is TGTGCCAGCACTATGACAGGGAATAATTCACCCCTCCACTTT.

DNA for the CDR3: TGTGCCAGCGGATACACGGGGGGTACGGAAGCTTTCTTT. It yields the protein CASGYTGGTEAFF. V gene TRBV2 combines with J gene TRBJ1-1; a possible D gene is TRBD1 (5 bases). The CDR3 sequence is 13 residues long. V was pared by 8 bases and J by 8 bases, with 18 bases between. Germline-derived CDR1 and CDR2 are SNHLY and FYNNEI. The full variable domain, rest sourced from reference TRBV2 and TRBJ1-1, is EPEVTQTPSHQVTQMGQEVILRCVPISNHLYFYWYRQILGQKVEFLVSFYNNEISEKSEIFDDQFSVERPDGSNFTLKIRSTKLEDSAMYFCASGYTGGTEAFFGQGTRLTVV.

The chain recombines TRBV7-6 with TRBJ1-1; D gene unclear. The CDR3 has 13 residues. V shed 0 bases and J shed 0 bases, with 2 bases lying between them. Germline CDR1 and CDR2: SGHVS and FNYEAQ. CDR3 sequence reads: CASSLAMNTEAFF. The DNA of the CDR3 is TGTGCCAGCAGCTTAGCCATGAACACTGAAGCTTTCTTT.

The chain recombines TRBV15 with TRBJ2-7; TRBD2 agrees at 9 bases. Trimming removed 4 bases from V and 2 bases from J; junction bases left unmatched: 6. CDR1 is LNHNV, CDR2 YYDKDF, per germline (reference sequence). The CDR3 contains 15 residues. CDR3 in amino acids: CATSIIAGVAYEQYF. CDR3 in DNA: TGTGCCACCAGCATAATAGCGGGGGTTGCCTACGAGCAGTACTTC.

This chain links TRBV14 with TRBJ1-2; D ambiguous. The ends were cut back, 0 bases at V and 4 bases at J, with 15 bases in the middle. Germline CDR1 is SGHDN and CDR2 is FVKESK. The CDR3 totals 16 residues. The CDR3 reads CASSQDLIKTLYGYTF. The CDR3 DNA is TGTGCCAGCAGCCAAGATCTAATCAAGACTCTCTATGGCTACACCTTC.

The V and J genes are TRBV3-1 (or the pseudogene TRBV3-2) and TRBJ1-5; D call uncertain. The germline V gene has CDR1 LGHDT and CDR2 YNNKEL (reference sequence). CDR3 length: 15 residues. V lost 0 bases and J 6 bases, leaving 12 bases between the germline ends. CDR3 region: CASSQDHTRSQPQHF. The CDR3 bases are TGTGCCAGCAGCCAAGATCACACCCGCAGTCAGCCCCAGCATTTT.

The chain links TRBV2 to TRBJ2-7; D gene uncertain. V lost 3 bases and J 1 base, leaving 13 bases between the germline ends. Germline CDR1 reads SNHLY; CDR2 reads FYNNEI. The length of the CDR3 is 15 residues. CDR3 DNA: TGTGCCAGCAGTGACCCCAATGACTTGTCCTACGAGCAGTACTTC. This translates into CASSDPNDLSYEQYF.

A single count supports this clone. The chain is built from TRBV29-1 and TRBJ1-1; 7 bases are shared with TRBD1. V shed 4 bases, J shed 3 bases, and the junction held 2 bases outside the gene matches. The CDR3 contains 12 residues. Germline values: CDR1 SQVTM, CDR2 ANQGSEA. CDR3 region: CSVGQGDTEAFF. CDR3 nucleotide sequence: TGCAGCGTTGGACAGGGAGACACTGAAGCTTTCTTT.

The chain employs TRBV3-1 (or the pseudogene TRBV3-2) and TRBJ1-1, with TRBD1 identical over 7 bases. The V segment lost 4 bases and the J segment 12 bases; nucleotides outside the gene matches: 11. The CDR3 has 13 residues. Germline V gene lookup returns CDR1 LGHDT and CDR2 YNNKEL (reference sequence). CDR3 in DNA: TGTGCCAGCAGCCCGACAGGGATAGGCGAGTCTTTCTTT. This gives the protein CASSPTGIGESFF.

The chain has TRBV19 and TRBJ1-1; D ambiguous. Trimming cost V 5 bases and J 3 bases, with 10 bases left between them. Germline V gene sequence: CDR1 LNHDA, CDR2 SQIVND (reference sequence). This CDR3 has 13 amino acids. The CDR3 nucleotides read TGTGCCAGTAGTTCCCAGTTATACACTGAAGCTTTCTTT. It translates to CASSSQLYTEAFF.

V is TRBV5-4 and J is TRBJ1-4; TRBD1 aligns across 7 bases. V shed 4 bases, J shed 3 bases, and the junction held 9 bases outside the gene matches. The CDR3 covers 16 residues. The germline CDR1 and CDR2 sequences are SGHNT and YYREEE (reference sequence). The CDR3 loop is CASSSRDSSSNEKLFF. The CDR3 DNA follows: TGTGCCAGCAGCAGCCGGGACAGTTCGTCTAATGAAAAACTGTTTTTT.

The CDR3 spells CASSLRLAGGRSYNEQFF. DNA of the CDR3: TGTGCCAGCAGCTTAAGGCTAGCGGGAGGGAGGTCCTACAATGAGCAGTTCTTC. This chain joins TRBV12-1 and TRBJ2-1; the table names TRBD2, a call not compared with the DNA. TRBV12-1 is a known pseudogene. This CDR3 has 18 residues.

V gene TRBV7-2 combines with J gene TRBJ1-6; the D is unclear. In germline, CDR1 is SGHTA, CDR2 FQGNSA. V gave up 0 bases and J gave up 8 bases, with 11 bases separating them. The CDR3 is made up of 15 amino acids. The CDR3 DNA reads as TGTGCCAGCAGCTTAGCTACAGCTCCATATTCACCCCTCCACTTT. It codes for CASSLATAPYSPLHF.